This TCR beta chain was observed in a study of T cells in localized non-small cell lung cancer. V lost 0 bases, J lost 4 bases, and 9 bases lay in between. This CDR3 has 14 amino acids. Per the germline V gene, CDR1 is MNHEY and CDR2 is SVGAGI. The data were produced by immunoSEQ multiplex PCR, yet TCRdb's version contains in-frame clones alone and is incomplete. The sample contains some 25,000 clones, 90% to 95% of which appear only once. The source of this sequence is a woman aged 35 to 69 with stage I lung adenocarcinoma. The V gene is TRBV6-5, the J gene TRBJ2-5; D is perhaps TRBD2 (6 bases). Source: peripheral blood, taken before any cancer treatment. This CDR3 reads CASSYSAGRETQYF. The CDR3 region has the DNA TGTGCCAGCAGTTACTCCGCGGGAAGAGAGACCCAGTACTTC.